This TCR beta chain came from a study of shared clonotypes between healthy human individuals (dated by TCRdb to about 2020). With regard to the full study: Two women and three men aged 18 to 49 years were included in the cohort. Blood TCR repertoires of several healthy adults were deeply sequenced to estimate repertoire size and the extent of clonotype sharing between individuals. Libraries were prepared and TCR repertoires were sequenced by different laboratories using diverse techniques, in order to increase sequencing depth and limit assay-specific biases. Per donor, leukapheresis produced somewhere between about 0.94 and 10 billion PBMCs. For each donor, CD4 naive and CD4 memory were each given three plates, CD8 naive was given two plates, and CD8 memory was given one plate.

Using the deep immunoSEQ assay, multiplex PCR amplified TCR CDR3 regions from genomic DNA. Genomic DNA extracted from each cell subset was distributed evenly over all wells of several immunoSEQ 96-well plates, and each plate served as one replicate. For sorted subsets, approximately 200 ng of genomic DNA, equivalent to some 30,000 T cell genomes, went into each replicate PCR. The purified libraries were quantified using a Qubit 3.0 fluorometer, sized with a Bioanalyzer 2100, and then quantified again using the KAPA Library Quantification kit. Every immunoSEQ 96-well plate was sequenced on a separate single-read 150-cycle Illumina NextSeq 550 flow cell. On the study's bioinformatics: Because the immunoSEQ output held only junctional sequences and lacked quality scores, the filtering could not match the filtering applied to full-length reads. Sequences were annotated with PyIR, a Python wrapper for IgBLAST v1.9, and V/J genes and CDR3 were assigned using IMGT germline references. Reads were filtered out if the reads had weak V/J assignments (E-value above 1e-6), no CDR3, stop codons, out-of-frame junctions, or ambiguous translated residues. V3J clonotypes were defined by identical inferred V gene, J gene, and CDR3 amino acid sequence. Percentage overlap between repertoires was computed as shared unique clonotypes divided by the size of the smaller repertoire. Richness of each repertoire was evaluated using RTK rarefaction, the Chao1 estimator, and Recon v2.1 estimates of unobserved clonotypes. Generation probabilities were computed with OLGA for all TCRbeta clonotypes obtained by the gDNA method from a handful of donors. TCRdb carries this immuneACCESS record with in-frame sequences only. Its versions omit some clonotypes, under half of them owing to an unresolved V gene in the studies checked, with the rest unexplained. V, J and clone size derive from that table, while D and trimming were established from the DNA sequence. The sample contains roughly 2,000,000 clones, approximately 95% of them found a single time. Together, the top ten hold around 1% of the sample.

Results and caveats for the whole study, not just this receptor: Higher generation probabilities were observed for clonotypes shared by all four sorted-subset donors than for non-shared clonotypes. Rarefaction of sorted-subset datasets indicated incomplete sequencing despite the large sequencing depth. When a few donors were compared, the shared fraction of clonotypes was about 5.5% for naive CD4, roughly 3.4% for naive CD8, 2% to 2.5% for memory CD4, and about 0.36% for memory CD8. Based on pairwise subsampling, the degree of clonotype sharing among donors was expected to be affected by sequencing depth. Sampling was restricted to blood, and TCR repertoires in tissues likely differ from the TCR repertoires found in blood. The genetic and exposure-history diversity represented was limited by the small number of donors. Estimated clonotype richness was generally larger for naive than for memory subsets.

This clone was detected only once. It lacks a known antigen. No base quality values were provided; no much bigger clone lies one nucleotide off. CDR1 and CDR2 are drawn from the germline V gene (reference sequence): SEHNR, FQNEAQ. The CDR3 covers 15 residues, taking in both the cysteine and the phenylalanine. The CDR3 DNA has 45 bases and is translated from base 1. At the junction V is shortened by 5 bases and J by 2 bases, with 14 bases in between. For the CD8 naive samples, CD45RO-negative cells were positively selected for CCR7, yielding a CD45RA+CCR7+ population from which TemRA cells were excluded. The donors were healthy, HIV-negative adults who had no recently reported acute infections or vaccinations. Every donor was a Caucasian adult residing in Nashville, Tennessee, USA. Blood was collected by leukapheresis, and PBMCs were isolated by Ficoll-Histopaque density gradient centrifugation and then cryopreserved in liquid nitrogen vapor phase. Analytical flow cytometry was used to check the purity and quantity of each magnetically sorted T cell population. Each sorted fraction had its genomic DNA isolated and then quantified by UV absorbance on a Nanodrop 2000c.

Sequenced: naive CD8+ T cells sorted from blood. The cell subset or site label of this sample denotes: CD45RA+CCR7+. The rearrangement combines TRBV7-9 with TRBJ2-3; no D gene call is confident. This TCR was recovered from a man between 18 and 35 years old in good health. In nucleotides, the sequence is TGTGCCAGCAGCCCCCCGTCTAGACCCACAGATACGCAGTATTTT. Its protein product is CASSPPSRPTDTQYF. The full variable domain, with segments outside the CDR3 supplied by the reference TRBV7-9 and TRBJ2-3 proteins, appears as DTGVSQNPRHKITKRGQNVTFRCDPISEHNRLYWYRQTLGQGPEFLTYFQNEAQLEKSRLLSDRFSAERPKGSFSTLEIQRTEQGDSAMYLCASSPPSRPTDTQYFGPGTRLTVL.